The 7 T cell receptor beta chains below all came from one sample that was sequenced in a study of T cell repertoires in cytomegalovirus infection. From the reads, TCRdb called clonotypes with MiXCR, one entry per CDR3 protein. Altogether around 170,000 distinct CDR3 sequences are present, 15% to 20% being singletons, with the ten largest covering roughly a sixth. The specimen was CD8+ T cells from PBMCs. All receptors come from a human donor in good health (CMV status not recorded). Some clones in this sample may be carry-over from other donors' samples.

The chain carries TRBV6-1 and TRBJ2-2; the match to TRBD1 covers 8 bases. Trimming removed 6 bases from V and 5 bases from J; junction bases left unmatched: 5. This CDR3 has 14 residues. Germline CDR1 MNHNS, CDR2 SASEGT. In DNA, the CDR3 is TGTGCCAGCAGCCTCCGGGACAGGACCGGGGAGCTGTTTTTT. Protein sequence: CASSLRDRTGELFF.

The chain couples TRBV4-3 to TRBJ1-4, with 10 bases aligning to TRBD1. This CDR3 spans 16 amino acids. The V segment lost 0 bases and the J segment 7 bases; nucleotides outside the gene matches: 5. From germline, CDR1 is LGHNA and CDR2 YSLEER. CDR3 loop: CASSQDPGTGAEKLFF. The CDR3 DNA follows: TGCGCCAGCAGCCAAGATCCGGGGACAGGGGCTGAAAAACTGTTTTTT.

This clonotype showed up just a few times. The chain employs TRBV7-9 and TRBJ2-2; D gene uncertain. Trimming shortened V by 0 bases and J by 0 bases, and 8 bases separated the two germline ends. This CDR3 has 16 residues. CDR1 and CDR2 from the germline V gene are SEHNR and FQNEAQ (reference sequence). The CDR3 region is CASSLAQASNTGELFF. CDR3 nucleotides: TGTGCCAGCAGCTTAGCGCAGGCTTCGAACACCGGGGAGCTGTTTTTT.

The rearrangement joins TRBV20-1 to TRBJ1-2; no definite D call. CDR3 length: 14 residues. Looked up from germline, CDR1 is DFQATT and CDR2 is SNEGSKA (reference sequence). V gave up 0 bases and J gave up 5 bases, with 13 bases separating them. The CDR3 sequence is CSARDLSGPYGYTF. The CDR3 bases are TGCAGTGCTAGAGATCTCTCAGGCCCGTATGGCTACACCTTC.

The chain uses TRBV6-2 or TRBV6-3 and TRBJ2-1; weak D call: TRBD1 (6 bases). Trimming took 2 bases from V and 7 from J, leaving 15 bases between them. Per germline, CDR1 MNHEY and CDR2 SVGEGT. This CDR3 comprises 15 residues. CDR3: CASSYLQGHRNEQFF. CDR3 nucleotides: TGTGCCAGCAGTTACCTCCAGGGGCATCGGAATGAGCAGTTCTTC.

The chain has TRBV12-3 or TRBV12-4 and TRBJ2-7; 7 bases line up with TRBD2. The CDR3 extends over 13 amino acids. V dropped 5 bases and J dropped 3; count of bases not matched to a gene: 4. The CDR3 DNA is TGTGCCAGCAGTACCAGCGGGGTCTACGAGCAGTACTTC. Translating it yields CASSTSGVYEQYF.

The chain uses TRBV7-8 and TRBJ1-2; 8 bases align to TRBD1. Germline assignment: CDR1 SGHVS and CDR2 FQNEAQ. Unmatched junction bases numbered 3, after V lost 0 bases and J lost 3 bases. The CDR3 spans 15 residues. The CDR3 nucleotides read TGTGCCAGCAGCTTAGCAGGACAGGGAGACTATGGCTACACCTTC. Translating gives CASSLAGQGDYGYTF.